This passage covers 28 T cell receptor beta chains from one sample sequenced in a study of response to subunit inactivated influenza vaccine. TCRdb used MiXCR to reprocess the RT-PCR reads, holding one entry per CDR3 protein. Among approximately 730,000 distinct CDR3 sequences, about 15% were seen once, and the ten largest hold around 7.3%. The material was PBMCs from blood, obtained 14 days before vaccination. Receptors originate from a man over 45 who received an inactivated influenza vaccine.

This clonotype was picked up many times. The genes are TRBV19 and TRBJ2-1, with 8 bases aligning to TRBD2. The CDR3 covers 15 residues. CDR1 and CDR2 from the germline V gene are LNHDA and SQIVND (reference sequence). The V segment lost 9 bases and the J segment 0 bases; nucleotides outside the gene matches: 7. Written as DNA, the CDR3 is TGTGCCAGCAGCATCGGGACTAGCTCCTACAATGAGCAGTTCTTC. It translates to CASSIGTSSYNEQFF.

This clonotype came up a few times. The V and J genes are TRBV12-3 or TRBV12-4 and TRBJ1-5; tentative D call: TRBD1 (5 bases). The CDR3 totals 13 residues. Trimming took off 6 bases at V and 8 bases at J, with 14 bases between the two ends. CDR3 in DNA: TGTGCCAGCAGGCCGGGGGGTTTCGAGCCCCAGCATTTT. It is translated as CASRPGGFEPQHF.

This chain uses TRBV24-1 with TRBJ2-7; D assignment may be TRBD1 or TRBD2 (5 bases each). Deletions cut 3 bases from V and 5 bases from J, with 13 bases between. This CDR3 region has 14 residues. Germline lookup yields CDR1 KGHDR and CDR2 SFDVKD. CDR3 DNA sequence: TGTGCCACCAGTGATCGGGCCATGGGGGACGAGCAGTACTTC. Its translation is CATSDRAMGDEQYF.

This chain connects TRBV4-2 to TRBJ2-7; no reliable D call. V lost 0 bases, J lost 0 bases, and 12 bases lay in between. The CDR3 loop spans 16 amino acids. Germline V lookup: CDR1 LGHNA, CDR2 YNFKEQ. CDR3 in amino acids: CASSQEPTGSSYEQYF. Here the CDR3 DNA reads TGTGCCAGCAGCCAAGAACCCACCGGATCCTCCTACGAGCAGTACTTC.

This clonotype came up many times. The rearrangement uses TRBV4-1 and TRBJ1-1; D unresolved. V shed 0 bases and J shed 7 bases, with 18 bases lying between them. Germline V gives CDR1 MGHRA, CDR2 YSYEKL. The CDR3 consists of 16 residues. The CDR3 region has the DNA TGCGCCAGCAGCCAAGATAGAACGTTCTTGTACGTTGAAGCTTTCTTT. Its protein is CASSQDRTFLYVEAFF.

CDR3 DNA: TGCAGTGCTCCCTCCGGGACAGGGGCCTTTAATGAAAAACTGTTTTTT. It translates to CSAPSGTGAFNEKLFF. The chain is built from TRBV20-1 and TRBJ1-4; 10 positions agree with TRBD1. The length of the CDR3 is 16 residues. Per germline, CDR1 DFQATT and CDR2 SNEGSKA (reference sequence). The V gene end was trimmed by 5 bases and the J gene end by 4 bases; junction bases not matched to a gene: 10.

A few counts support this clonotype. The V gene is TRBV5-1, the J gene TRBJ2-2, with a possible D match to TRBD2 (6 bases). The CDR3 consists of 14 residues. Between the trimmed V and J ends, which lost 4 bases and 6 bases, there was a span of 13 bases. The germline V gene encodes CDR1 SGHRS and CDR2 YFSETQ. This CDR3 reads CASSSMGGSGELFF. For the CDR3, the DNA is TGCGCCAGCAGCAGCATGGGAGGTTCCGGGGAGCTGTTTTTT.

This clonotype was seen a handful of times. This chain connects TRBV4-1 to TRBJ1-1, with 9 positions matching TRBD1. Germline loops: CDR1 MGHRA, CDR2 YSYEKL. V dropped 4 bases and J dropped 5; count of bases not matched to a gene: 5. The CDR3 covers 14 residues. CDR3 in amino acids: CASSRQGQGTEAFF. DNA for the CDR3: TGCGCCAGCAGCCGACAGGGACAGGGAACTGAAGCTTTCTTT.

The rearrangement joins TRBV13 to TRBJ2-7, with D unresolved. Trimming cost V 4 bases and J 3 bases, with 16 bases left between them. The CDR3 totals 15 residues. Germline V gene data show CDR1 as PRHDT and CDR2 as FYEKMQ (reference sequence). The CDR3 sequence: CASSSSNSQDYEQYF. As DNA, the CDR3 is TGTGCCAGCAGCTCCTCGAATAGTCAAGACTACGAGCAGTACTTC. Based on the CDR3 plus reference TRBV13 and TRBJ2-7, the full variable domain is AAGVIQSPRHLIKEKRETATLKCYPIPRHDTVYWYQQGPGQDPQFLISFYEKMQSDKGSIPDRFSAQQFSDYHSELNMSSLELGDSALYFCASSSSNSQDYEQYFGPGTRLTVT.

About this clonotype: This clone may be a read error of a much larger clone one base away. The rearrangement joins TRBV19 to TRBJ2-7; no firm D call. The CDR3 has 13 amino acids. CDR1 LNHDA and CDR2 SQIVND come from the germline V gene (reference sequence). The CDR3 protein is CAISVTRSYEQYF. CDR3 DNA sequence: TGTGCCATTAGTGTGACACGTTCCTACGAGCAGTACTTC.

In this sample, this clonotype turned up many times. The chain is built from TRBV12-3 or TRBV12-4 and TRBJ2-2, with a weak D call TRBD1 (5 bases). V shed 0 bases and J shed 0 bases, with 5 bases lying between them. This CDR3 spans 15 amino acids. Here the CDR3 DNA reads TGTGCCAGCAGTTTAGCCAGGGCGAACACCGGGGAGCTGTTTTTT. Translating gives CASSLARANTGELFF.

The V gene is TRBV20-1, the J gene TRBJ2-3; 9 bases align to TRBD1. Per the germline V gene, CDR1 is DFQATT and CDR2 is SNEGSKA (reference sequence). The V segment lost 1 base and the J segment 4 bases; nucleotides outside the gene matches: 12. This CDR3 region has 17 residues. For the CDR3, the DNA is TGCAGTGCTAGAGGCACCGGGACAGGGCAAAAACCAGATACGCAGTATTTT. Residues: CSARGTGTGQKPDTQYF.

The table lists this clonotype with a few counts. The chain uses TRBV10-3 and TRBJ2-3; 9 nucleotides match TRBD2. The CDR3 is 14 amino acids. The V gene end was trimmed by 5 bases and the J gene end by 2 bases; junction bases not matched to a gene: 2. Germline V gene sequence: CDR1 ENHRY, CDR2 SYGVKD. CDR3 bases: TGTGCCATCAGTAGACTAGCGGACACAGATACGCAGTATTTT. This translates into CAISRLADTDTQYF.

This clonotype was observed at least ten times. The genes are TRBV7-9 and TRBJ1-1, with a weak D call TRBD1 (6 bases). The CDR3 has 15 amino acids. Germline lookup yields CDR1 SEHNR and CDR2 FQNEAQ (reference sequence). Trimming shortened V by 5 bases and J by 0 bases, and 13 bases separated the two germline ends. The CDR3, as DNA: TGTGCCAGCAGCCCGGACAGAACCATGAACACTGAAGCTTTCTTT. It translates to CASSPDRTMNTEAFF.

This clonotype was observed many times. The chain has TRBV12-3 or TRBV12-4 and TRBJ1-6; D is unresolved. The CDR3 totals 14 residues. The V gene lost 3 bases and the J gene lost 7 bases, with 10 bases spanning the gap. This chain's CDR3 is CASSFEAVNSPLHF. For the CDR3, the DNA is TGTGCCAGCAGTTTCGAGGCGGTCAATTCACCCCTCCACTTT.

This clonotype appeared a few times. The genes are TRBV5-1 and TRBJ2-7; 9 bases line up with TRBD1. There are 17 residues in the CDR3. Germline V gives CDR1 SGHRS, CDR2 YFSETQ. V gave up 2 bases and J gave up 1 base; unmatched junction bases: 10. Here the CDR3 DNA reads TGCGCCAGCAGCTTATTTGGGGGACAGGGTATATCCTACGAGCAGTACTTC. Protein: CASSLFGGQGISYEQYF. The variable domain in full, completed from reference TRBV5-1 and TRBJ2-7, reads KAGVTQTPRYLIKTRGQQVTLSCSPISGHRSVSWYQQTPGQGLQFLFEYFSETQRNKGNFPGRFSGRQFSNSRSEMNVSTLELGDSALYLCASSLFGGQGISYEQYFGPGTRLTVT.

This clonotype showed up just a few times. This chain joins TRBV7-9 and TRBJ2-1; the match to TRBD1 covers 12 bases. There are 15 residues in the CDR3. Germline-derived CDR1 and CDR2 are SEHNR and FQNEAQ (reference sequence). After removal of 3 bases from V and 8 bases from J, the junction contained 5 bases not matched to a gene. CDR3 DNA sequence: TGTGCCAGCAGCTTTAGGGGACAGGGGGCCCATGAGCAGTTCTTC. It is translated as CASSFRGQGAHEQFF.

The chain links TRBV6-2 or TRBV6-3 to TRBJ2-6; TRBD2 agrees at 7 bases. Germline-derived CDR1 and CDR2 are MNHEY and SVGEGT. This CDR3 spans 18 amino acids. V dropped 5 bases and J dropped 0; count of bases not matched to a gene: 10. The CDR3 DNA reads as TGTGCCAGCAGTACGAGGGACTACGGTTACTCTGGGGCCAACGTCCTGACTTTC. Translated: CASSTRDYGYSGANVLTF.

This CDR3 reads CASGGLAQETQYF. CDR3 sequence (DNA): TGTGCCAGCGGTGGTCTGGCACAAGAGACCCAGTACTTC. The chain carries TRBV28 and TRBJ2-5; D remains unclear. Germline values: CDR1 MDHEN, CDR2 SYDVKM. The CDR3 extends over 13 amino acids. Trimming took off 8 bases at V and 2 bases at J, with 12 bases between the two ends.

This chain connects TRBV29-1 to TRBJ1-1, with D possibly matching TRBD1 (6 bases). Trimming pared 4 bases from V and 3 bases from J, leaving 12 bases between. Germline V lookup: CDR1 SQVTM, CDR2 ANQGSEA. This CDR3 is 13 amino acids long. The CDR3 loop reads CSVGSGAYTEAFF. The CDR3, as DNA: TGCAGCGTTGGATCAGGGGCCTACACTGAAGCTTTCTTT.

CDR3 in DNA: TGTGCCAGCTCCGAAAGCAATCAGCCCCAGCATTTT. It yields the protein CASSESNQPQHF. The chain links TRBV28 to TRBJ1-5; D unclear. From germline, CDR1 is MDHEN and CDR2 SYDVKM. V was trimmed by 8 bases and J by 1 base, leaving 6 bases between them. The CDR3 loop spans 12 amino acids.

This clonotype was detected only a few times. This chain uses TRBV12-3 or TRBV12-4 with TRBJ1-5, with 7 bases fitting TRBD1. J lost 9 bases, V lost 6 bases, and 11 bases had no gene match. This CDR3 is built from 14 residues. The CDR3 sequence is CASSPGGARSPQHF. In DNA form, the CDR3 reads TGTGCCAGCAGCCCAGGGGGTGCAAGGTCGCCCCAGCATTTT.

The chain employs TRBV18 and TRBJ2-7; D remains unclear. CDR1 is KGHSH, CDR2 LQKENI, per germline. The length of the CDR3 is 13 residues. Trimming removed 6 bases at V and 6 bases at J, with 15 bases between. CDR3 sequence: CASSRAEGGEQYF. The DNA for the CDR3 is TGTGCCAGCTCCCGGGCAGAAGGTGGCGAGCAGTACTTC.

This clonotype was observed a few times. The chain is built from TRBV20-1 and TRBJ2-2, with a possible D match to TRBD1 (5 bases). Germline V gene data show CDR1 as DFQATT and CDR2 as SNEGSKA (reference sequence). V gave up 5 bases and J gave up 2 bases, with 15 bases separating them. CDR3 length equals 15 residues. The CDR3 sequence: CSALRDFPNTGELFF. DNA of the CDR3: TGCAGTGCTCTCAGGGATTTTCCAAACACCGGGGAGCTGTTTTTT.

A few counts support this clonotype. V and J are TRBV24-1 and TRBJ1-1, with TRBD1 identical over 7 bases. This CDR3 region has 15 residues. Per germline, CDR1 KGHDR and CDR2 SFDVKD. The ends lost 3 bases at V and 4 bases at J; junction bases unmatched: 7. CDR3 region: CATSDNTGVSTEAFF. As DNA, the CDR3 is TGTGCCACCAGTGATAATACAGGGGTAAGCACTGAAGCTTTCTTT.

About this clonotype: One end of the junction varies from germline; a read error may be responsible. The chain carries TRBV6-5 and TRBJ1-5; D gene unclear. The germline V gene encodes CDR1 MNHEY and CDR2 SVGAGI. CDR3 length equals 15 residues. Written as DNA, the CDR3 is TGTGCCAGCAGTTCGGAGGGCGCGGGCAATCAGCCCCACCATTTT. Translating it yields CASSSEGAGNQPHHF.

Regarding this clonotype: One end of the junction fails to match germline, which may point to a read error. The chain carries TRBV27 and TRBJ2-1; 7 bases map to TRBD2. The CDR3 consists of 14 residues. CDR1 and CDR2 from the germline V gene are MNHEY and SMNVEV (reference sequence). In DNA form, the CDR3 reads TGTGCCAGCGGTTTAGCGGGTAGTTACAATGAGCAGTTCTTC. This encodes CASGLAGSYNEQFF.

This clonotype has just a few counts. The V call is TRBV13, the J call TRBJ1-2; 11 bases are shared with TRBD1. CDR1 is PRHDT, CDR2 FYEKMQ, per germline (reference sequence). The junction had 7 bases not matched to a gene; V was cut back by 6 bases and J by 7 bases. The CDR3 consists of 14 residues. The CDR3 region is CASRRTGGASGYTF. The CDR3 DNA sequence: TGTGCCAGCAGGCGGACAGGGGGCGCGTCTGGCTACACCTTC.